This T cell receptor beta chain was identified during a study of cytomegalovirus exposure and HLA in healthy donors. Study outcomes and limitations: Cytomegalovirus association was assigned to about 180 TCR beta chains. Diagnosis of cytomegalovirus status made by the classifier reportedly showed high specificity and sensitivity. First-cohort TCR clusters were later found to tend to co-occur in the roughly 120 validation repertoires.

Per the germline V gene, CDR1 is WNHNN and CDR2 is SYGVQD (reference sequence). The CDR3 is 11 amino acids. Trimming left V 11 bases short and J 8 bases short, with 13 bases between. In the case of this clone: Antigen unknown.

Sequenced by immunoSEQ multiplex PCR; TCRdb stores in-frame clones only, minus some. The profile shows 250,000 to 350,000 clones, roughly 86% of them singletons. These donors were members of the 120-subject validation cohort, a group separate from the approximately 700-subject first cohort. This rearrangement joins TRBV10-1 to TRBJ1-5; D is possibly TRBD1 (5 bases). This clonotype originated in a man aged 25-45 years in good health and CMV-seronegative. The sample consisted of PBMCs. DNA for the CDR3: TGCGCCTCCCCAGGGTTCAAGCCCCAGCATTTT. The encoded protein is CASPGFKPQHF.